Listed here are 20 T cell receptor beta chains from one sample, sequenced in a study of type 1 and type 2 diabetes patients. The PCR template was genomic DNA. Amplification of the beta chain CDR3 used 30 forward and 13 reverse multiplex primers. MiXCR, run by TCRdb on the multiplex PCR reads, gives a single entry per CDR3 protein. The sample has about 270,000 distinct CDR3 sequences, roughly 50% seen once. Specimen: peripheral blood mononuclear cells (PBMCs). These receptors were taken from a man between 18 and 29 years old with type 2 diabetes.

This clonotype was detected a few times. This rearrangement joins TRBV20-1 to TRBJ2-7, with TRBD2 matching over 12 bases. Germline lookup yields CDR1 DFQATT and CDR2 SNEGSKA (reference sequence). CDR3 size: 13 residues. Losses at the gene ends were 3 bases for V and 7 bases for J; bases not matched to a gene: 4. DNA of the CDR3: TGCAGTGCTAGCGGGACTAGCGGGCCGGAGCAGTACTTC. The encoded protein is CSASGTSGPEQYF.

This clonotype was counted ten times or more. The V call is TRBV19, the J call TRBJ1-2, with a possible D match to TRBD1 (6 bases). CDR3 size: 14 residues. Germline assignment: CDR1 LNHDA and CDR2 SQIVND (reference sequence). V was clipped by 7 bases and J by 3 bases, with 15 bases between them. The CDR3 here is CASMDGGQHYGYTF. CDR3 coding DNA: TGTGCCAGTATGGATGGAGGACAGCACTATGGCTACACCTTC.

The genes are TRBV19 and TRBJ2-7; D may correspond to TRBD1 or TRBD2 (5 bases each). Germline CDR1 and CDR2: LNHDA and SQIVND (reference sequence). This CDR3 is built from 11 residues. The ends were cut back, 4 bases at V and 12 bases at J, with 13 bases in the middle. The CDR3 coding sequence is TGTGCCAGTAGTACCGGGGCCAGACGGTACTTC. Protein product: CASSTGARRYF.

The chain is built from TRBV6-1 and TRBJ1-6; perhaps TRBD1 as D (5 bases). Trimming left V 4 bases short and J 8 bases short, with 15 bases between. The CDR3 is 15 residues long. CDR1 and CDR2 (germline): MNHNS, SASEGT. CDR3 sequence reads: CASSGSWGKDSPLHF. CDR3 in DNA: TGTGCCAGCAGTGGGTCGTGGGGGAAGGATTCACCCCTCCACTTT.

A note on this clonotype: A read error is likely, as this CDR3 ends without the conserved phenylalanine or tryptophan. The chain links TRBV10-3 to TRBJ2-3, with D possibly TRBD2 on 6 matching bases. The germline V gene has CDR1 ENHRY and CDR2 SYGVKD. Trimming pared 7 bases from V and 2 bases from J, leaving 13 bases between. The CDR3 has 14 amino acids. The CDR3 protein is CAITDGGTTDTQYL. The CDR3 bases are TGTGCCATCACCGACGGCGGGACCACAGATACGCAGTATCTT.

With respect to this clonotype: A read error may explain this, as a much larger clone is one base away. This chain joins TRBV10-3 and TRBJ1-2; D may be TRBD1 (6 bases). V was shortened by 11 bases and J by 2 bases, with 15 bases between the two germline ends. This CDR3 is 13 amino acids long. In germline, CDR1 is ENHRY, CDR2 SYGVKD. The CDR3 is CAVPGATNYGYTF. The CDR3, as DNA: TGTGCCGTTCCAGGGGCCACAAACTATGGCTACACCTTC.

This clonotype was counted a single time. CDR3 sequence (DNA): TGTGCCAGCAGCCAGGGGGACGGATTGAACACTGAAGCTTTCTTT. Protein product: CASSQGDGLNTEAFF. The chain has TRBV4-2 and TRBJ1-1; the D gene is possibly TRBD1 (5 bases). CDR3 length equals 15 residues. From germline, CDR1 is LGHNA and CDR2 YNFKEQ. Trimming pared 3 bases from V and 0 bases from J, leaving 11 bases between.

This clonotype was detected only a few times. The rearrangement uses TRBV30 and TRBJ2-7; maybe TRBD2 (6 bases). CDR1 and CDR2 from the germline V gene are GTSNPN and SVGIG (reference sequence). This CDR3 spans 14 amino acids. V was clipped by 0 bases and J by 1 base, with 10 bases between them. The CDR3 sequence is CAWSVGGLSYEQYF. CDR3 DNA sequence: TGTGCCTGGAGTGTCGGGGGTTTATCCTACGAGCAGTACTTC. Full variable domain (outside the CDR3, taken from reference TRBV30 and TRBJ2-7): SQTIHQWPATLVQPVGSPLSLECTVEGTSNPNLYWYRQAAGRGLQLLFYSVGIGQISSEVPQNLSASRPQDRQFILSSKKLLLSDSGFYLCAWSVGGLSYEQYFGPGTRLTVT.

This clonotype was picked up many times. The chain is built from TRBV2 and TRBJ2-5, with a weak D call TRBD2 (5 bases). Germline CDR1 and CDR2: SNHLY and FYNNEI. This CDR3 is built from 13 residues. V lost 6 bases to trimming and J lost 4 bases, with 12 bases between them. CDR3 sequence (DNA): TGTGCCAGCAGGTGGACGGGGAGAGAGACCCAGTACTTC. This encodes CASRWTGRETQYF.

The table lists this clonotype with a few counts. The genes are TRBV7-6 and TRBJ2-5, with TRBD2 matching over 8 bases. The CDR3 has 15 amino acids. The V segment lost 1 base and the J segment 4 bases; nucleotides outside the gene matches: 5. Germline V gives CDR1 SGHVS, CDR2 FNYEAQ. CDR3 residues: CASSLGVLAGETQYF. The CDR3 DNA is TGTGCCAGCAGCTTAGGCGTCCTAGCGGGAGAGACCCAGTACTTC.

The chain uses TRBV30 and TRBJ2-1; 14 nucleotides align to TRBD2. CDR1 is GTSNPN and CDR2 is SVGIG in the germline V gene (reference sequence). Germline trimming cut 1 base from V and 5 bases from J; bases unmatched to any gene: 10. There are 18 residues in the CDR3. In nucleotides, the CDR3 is TGTGCCTGGAGTGGGGGGACTAGCGGGAGTCCTCAGGACAATGAGCAGTTCTTC. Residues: CAWSGGTSGSPQDNEQFF.

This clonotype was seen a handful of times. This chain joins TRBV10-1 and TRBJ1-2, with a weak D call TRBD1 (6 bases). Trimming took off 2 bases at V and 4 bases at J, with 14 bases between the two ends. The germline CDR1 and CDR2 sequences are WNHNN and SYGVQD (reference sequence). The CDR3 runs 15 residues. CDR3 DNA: TGCGCCAGCAGTGAGCGGCGACAGGACCCCTATGGCTACACCTTC. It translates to CASSERRQDPYGYTF.

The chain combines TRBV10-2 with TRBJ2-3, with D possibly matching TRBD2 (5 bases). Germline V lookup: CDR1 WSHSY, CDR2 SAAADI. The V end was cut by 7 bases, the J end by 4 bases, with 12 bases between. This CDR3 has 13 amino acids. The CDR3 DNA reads TGCGCCAGCATGGACGGGGTTGCAGATACGCAGTATTTT. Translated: CASMDGVADTQYF.

CDR3 sequence reads: CASGGNLEETQYF. In DNA form, the CDR3 reads TGTGCCTCTGGAGGGAACCTTGAAGAGACCCAGTACTTC. The rearrangement uses TRBV6-1 and TRBJ2-5; a possible D gene is TRBD2 (6 bases). The V end was cut by 11 bases, the J end by 3 bases, with 16 bases between. The CDR3 totals 13 residues. Germline CDR1 is MNHNS and CDR2 is SASEGT.

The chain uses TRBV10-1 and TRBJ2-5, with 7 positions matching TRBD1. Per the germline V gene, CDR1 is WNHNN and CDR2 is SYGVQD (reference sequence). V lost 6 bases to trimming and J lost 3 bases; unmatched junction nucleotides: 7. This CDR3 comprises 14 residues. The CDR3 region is CASSPPGQKETQYF. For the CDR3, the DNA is TGCGCCAGCAGCCCACCGGGACAGAAAGAGACCCAGTACTTC.

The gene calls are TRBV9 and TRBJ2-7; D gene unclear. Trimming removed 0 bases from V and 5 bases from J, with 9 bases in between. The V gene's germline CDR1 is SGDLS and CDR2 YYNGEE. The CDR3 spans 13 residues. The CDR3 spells CASSVAGTDEQYF. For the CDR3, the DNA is TGTGCCAGCAGCGTAGCTGGAACGGACGAGCAGTACTTC.

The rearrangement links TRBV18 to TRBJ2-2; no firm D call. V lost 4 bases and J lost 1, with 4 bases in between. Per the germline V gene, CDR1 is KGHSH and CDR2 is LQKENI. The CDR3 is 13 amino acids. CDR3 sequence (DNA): TGTGCCAGCTCACGGAAGAACACCGGGGAGCTGTTTTTT. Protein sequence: CASSRKNTGELFF.

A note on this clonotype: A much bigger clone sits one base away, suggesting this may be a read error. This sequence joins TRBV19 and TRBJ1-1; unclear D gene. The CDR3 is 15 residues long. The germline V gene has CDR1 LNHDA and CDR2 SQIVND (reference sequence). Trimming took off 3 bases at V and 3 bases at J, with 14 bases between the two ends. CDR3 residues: CASSIRVEEDTEAFF. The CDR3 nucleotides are TGTGCCAGTAGTATCCGGGTGGAGGAGGACACTGAAGCTTTCTTT.

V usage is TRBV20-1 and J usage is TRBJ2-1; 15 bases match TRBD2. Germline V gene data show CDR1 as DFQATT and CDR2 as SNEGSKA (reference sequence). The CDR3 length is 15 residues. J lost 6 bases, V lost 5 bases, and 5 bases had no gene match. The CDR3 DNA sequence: TGCAGTGCTCCCGGACTAGCGGGAGGGATCAATGAGCAGTTCTTC. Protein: CSAPGLAGGINEQFF.

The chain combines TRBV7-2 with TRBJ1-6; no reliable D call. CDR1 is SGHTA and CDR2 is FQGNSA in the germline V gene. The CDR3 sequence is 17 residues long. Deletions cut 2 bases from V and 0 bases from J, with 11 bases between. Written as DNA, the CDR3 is TGTGCCAGCAGCTTAATCGGCCCGAGCTCCTATAATTCACCCCTCCACTTT. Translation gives CASSLIGPSSYNSPLHF.